This T cell receptor (beta chain) was recorded in a study of PD-1 blockade in classical Hodgkin lymphoma. The repertoire was sequenced with immunoSEQ multiplex PCR; TCRdb's copy has only in-frame clones and lacks some. The data show tens of thousands of clones, less than 85% seen once. Patients all relapsed after autologous stem cell transplantation, and there was variation in brentuximab vedotin exposure. Sample: peripheral blood mononuclear cells (PBMCs), taken before the second cycle of nivolumab. The sequence came from a human donor with classical Hodgkin lymphoma.

CDR3 DNA: TGTGCCAGCAGCTTGGTAGGGGCAGGGAGAGGCAATGAGCAGTTCTTC. Encoded protein: CASSLVGAGRGNEQFF. The J gene is TRBJ2-1, the V gene TRBV5-6; D tentatively fits TRBD1 or TRBD2 (5 bases each). The germline CDR1 and CDR2 sequences are SGHDT and YYEEEE. The CDR3 is 16 residues long. With 0 bases removed from V and 6 bases from J, the gap between germline ends came to 16 bases.